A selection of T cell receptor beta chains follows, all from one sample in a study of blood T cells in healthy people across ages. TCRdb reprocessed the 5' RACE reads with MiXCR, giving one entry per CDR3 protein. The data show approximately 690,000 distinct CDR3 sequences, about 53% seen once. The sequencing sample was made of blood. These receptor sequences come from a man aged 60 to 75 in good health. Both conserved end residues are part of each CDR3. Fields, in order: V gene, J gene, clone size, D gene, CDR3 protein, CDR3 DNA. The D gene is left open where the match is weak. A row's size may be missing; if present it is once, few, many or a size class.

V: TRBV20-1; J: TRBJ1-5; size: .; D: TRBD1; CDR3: CSAETGLNNQPQHF; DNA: TGCAGTGCTGAGACAGGGTTGAACAATCAGCCCCAGCATTTT
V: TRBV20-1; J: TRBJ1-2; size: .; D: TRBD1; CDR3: CSAQEGASYGYTF; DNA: TGCAGTGCTCAGGAGGGGGCGTCCTATGGCTACACCTTC
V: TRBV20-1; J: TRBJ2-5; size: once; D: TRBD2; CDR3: CSATSSGGAETQYF; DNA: TGCAGTGCTACTTCTAGCGGGGGGGCCGAGACCCAGTACTTC
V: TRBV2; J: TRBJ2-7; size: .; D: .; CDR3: CASSERSGLNSYEQYF; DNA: TGTGCCAGCAGTGAGCGTAGCGGACTAAACTCCTACGAGCAGTACTTC
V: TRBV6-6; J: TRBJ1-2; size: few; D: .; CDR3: CASSYSKSGDGYTF; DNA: TGTGCCAGCAGTTACTCGAAGTCAGGGGATGGCTACACCTTC
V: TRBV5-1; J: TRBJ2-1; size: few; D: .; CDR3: CASSPNMGSVLGNEQFF; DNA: TGCGCCAGCAGTCCCAACATGGGCTCTGTACTCGGCAATGAGCAGTTCTTC
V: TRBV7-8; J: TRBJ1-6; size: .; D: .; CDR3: CASSRPARSAIGSPLHF; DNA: TGTGCCAGCAGCCGCCCCGCGCGGTCAGCTATAGGTTCACCCCTCCACTTT
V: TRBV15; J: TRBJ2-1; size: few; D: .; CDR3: CATSRERVWSSYNEQFF; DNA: TGTGCCACCAGCAGAGAGAGGGTGTGGAGCTCCTACAATGAGCAGTTCTTC
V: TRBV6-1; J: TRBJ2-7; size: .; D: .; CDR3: CASSAQQGLSYNEQYF; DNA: TGTGCCAGCAGTGCTCAACAGGGCTTGTCCTACAATGAGCAGTACTTC
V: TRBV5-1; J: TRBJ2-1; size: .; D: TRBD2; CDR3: CASSLAVASGGNEQFF; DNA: TGCGCCAGCAGCTTGGCGGTGGCTAGCGGGGGCAATGAGCAGTTCTTC
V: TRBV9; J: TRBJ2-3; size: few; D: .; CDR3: CASSPDSYSTDTQYF; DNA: TGTGCCAGCAGCCCGGACAGCTATAGCACAGATACGCAGTATTTT
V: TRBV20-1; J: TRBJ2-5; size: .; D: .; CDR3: CSAERIGNNEQYF; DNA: TGCAGTGCTGAGCGCATAGGGAACAATGAGCAGTACTTC
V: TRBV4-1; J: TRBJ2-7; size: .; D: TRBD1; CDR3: CASSSPGTGLYEQYF; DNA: TGCGCCAGCAGCTCCCCCGGGACAGGGCTCTACGAGCAGTACTTC
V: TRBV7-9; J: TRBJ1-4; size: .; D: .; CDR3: CASSPQGATNEKLFF; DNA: TGTGCCAGCAGCCCGCAGGGTGCAACTAATGAAAAACTGTTTTTT
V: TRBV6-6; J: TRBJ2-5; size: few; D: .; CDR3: CASSSAVETQYF; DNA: TGTGCCAGCAGTTCCGCGGTGGAGACCCAGTACTTC
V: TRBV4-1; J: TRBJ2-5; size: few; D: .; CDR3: CASSQGGKGRRETQYF; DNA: TGCGCCAGCAGCCAAGGGGGCAAGGGACGGCGAGAGACCCAGTACTTC
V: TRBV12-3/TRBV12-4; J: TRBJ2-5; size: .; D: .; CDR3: CASRPPTGGAETQYF; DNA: TGTGCCAGCAGACCTCCTACAGGTGGGGCTGAGACCCAGTACTTC
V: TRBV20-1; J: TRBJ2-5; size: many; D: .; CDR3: CSASRDPETQYF; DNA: TGCAGTGCTAGCCGGGACCCAGAGACCCAGTACTTC
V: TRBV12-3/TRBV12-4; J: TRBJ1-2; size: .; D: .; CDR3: CASSWGRGLENYGYTF; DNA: TGTGCCAGCAGTTGGGGTCGAGGCCTTGAGAACTATGGCTACACCTTC
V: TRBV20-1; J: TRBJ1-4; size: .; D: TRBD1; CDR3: CSARDLVTGGFSTNEKLFF; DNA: TGCAGTGCTAGAGATCTGGTGACAGGGGGCTTTTCAACCAATGAAAAACTGTTTTTT
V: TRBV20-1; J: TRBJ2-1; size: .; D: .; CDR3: CSAPSARGGFYNEQFF; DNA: TGCAGTGCTCCTTCAGCGAGGGGGGGGTTTTACAATGAGCAGTTCTTC
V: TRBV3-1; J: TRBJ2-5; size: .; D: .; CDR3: CASSQNQATQYF; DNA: TGTGCCAGCAGCCAAAACCAAGCGACCCAGTACTTC
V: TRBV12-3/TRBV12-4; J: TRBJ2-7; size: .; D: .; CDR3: CASRPDAGNYEQYF; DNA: TGTGCCAGCAGGCCTGACGCGGGGAACTACGAGCAGTACTTC
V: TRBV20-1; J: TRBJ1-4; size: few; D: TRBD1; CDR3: CSAPGQGGTNEKLFF; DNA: TGCAGTGCCCCTGGACAGGGCGGAACTAATGAAAAACTGTTTTTT
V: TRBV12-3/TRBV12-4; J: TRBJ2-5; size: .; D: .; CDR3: CASRPGRPQETQYF; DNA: TGTGCCAGCAGACCGGGACGGCCCCAAGAGACCCAGTACTTC
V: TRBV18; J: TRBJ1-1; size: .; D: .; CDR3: CASSPPVGANTEAFF; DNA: TGTGCCAGCTCACCACCCGTGGGGGCTAATACTGAAGCTTTCTTT
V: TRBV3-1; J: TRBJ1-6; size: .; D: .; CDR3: CASSQDAYNSPLHF; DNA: TGTGCCAGCAGCCAAGATGCTTATAATTCACCCCTCCACTTT
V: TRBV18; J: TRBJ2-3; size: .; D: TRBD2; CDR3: CASSPGGLVDTQYF; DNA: TGTGCCAGCTCACCGGGAGGGCTAGTGGATACGCAGTATTTT
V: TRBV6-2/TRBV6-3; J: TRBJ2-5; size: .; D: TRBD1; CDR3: CASRTGTGGQYF; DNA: TGTGCCAGCAGGACCGGGACAGGAGGGCAGTACTTC
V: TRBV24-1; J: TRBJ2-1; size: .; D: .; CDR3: CATSDSRGDSWEQFF; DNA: TGTGCCACCAGTGATTCGCGGGGGGACAGTTGGGAGCAGTTCTTC
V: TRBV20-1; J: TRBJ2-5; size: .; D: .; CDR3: CSARQTEAQYF; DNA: TGCAGTGCCAGACAGACGGAGGCCCAGTACTTC
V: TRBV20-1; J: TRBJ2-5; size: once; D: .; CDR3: CSARGLHDQETQYF; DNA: TGCAGTGCTAGAGGTCTGCACGACCAAGAGACCCAGTACTTC
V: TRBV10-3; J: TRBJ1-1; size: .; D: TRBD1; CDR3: CAISGARGRAIEAFF; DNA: TGTGCCATCAGTGGCGCGAGGGGGCGCGCAATTGAAGCTTTCTTT
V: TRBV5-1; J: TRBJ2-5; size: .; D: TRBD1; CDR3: CASSVGQGARETQYF; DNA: TGCGCCAGCAGCGTGGGACAGGGGGCACGAGAGACCCAGTACTTC
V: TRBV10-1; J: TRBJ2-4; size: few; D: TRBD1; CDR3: CASSSQGARDIQYF; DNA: TGCGCCAGCAGTTCCCAGGGGGCGCGGGACATTCAGTACTTC
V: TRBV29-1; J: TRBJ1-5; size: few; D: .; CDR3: CSVEGWRYQILEGNQPQHF; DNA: TGCAGCGTTGAAGGGTGGAGATACCAAATCCTAGAAGGCAATCAGCCCCAGCATTTT
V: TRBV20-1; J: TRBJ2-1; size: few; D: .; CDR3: CSARDYGSTSSSPNEQFF; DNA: TGCAGTGCTAGAGATTATGGCTCCACCTCTTCTTCTCCTAATGAGCAGTTCTTC
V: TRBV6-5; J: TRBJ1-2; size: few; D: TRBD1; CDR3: CASSSRPQGGYGYTF; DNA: TGTGCCAGCAGTTCTCGTCCACAGGGGGGCTATGGCTACACCTTC
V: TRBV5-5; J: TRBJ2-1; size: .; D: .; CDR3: CASSLGDGNEQFF; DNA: TGTGCCAGCAGCTTGGGGGACGGGAATGAGCAGTTCTTC
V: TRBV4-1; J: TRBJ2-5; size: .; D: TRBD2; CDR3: CASSRGTSGAQETQYF; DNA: TGCGCCAGCAGCCGGGGGACTAGCGGGGCCCAAGAGACCCAGTACTTC
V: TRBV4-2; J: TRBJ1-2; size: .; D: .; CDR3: CASSQEEGYYGYTF; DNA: TGTGCCAGCAGCCAAGAGGAAGGGTACTATGGCTACACCTTC
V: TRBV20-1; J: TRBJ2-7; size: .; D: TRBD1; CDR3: CRAWDRHEQYF; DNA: TGCAGGGCGTGGGACAGGCACGAGCAGTACTTC
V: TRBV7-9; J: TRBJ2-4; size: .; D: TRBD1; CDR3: CASDRGPGNIQYF; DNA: TGTGCCAGCGACAGGGGGCCTGGAAACATTCAGTACTTC